This T cell receptor beta chain was found in a study of radiotherapy plus CTLA-4 blockade in lung cancer. Assay used: immunoSEQ multiplex PCR; TCRdb lists only in-frame clones, some missing. In the table there are 60,000 or so clones, 77% of which are singletons. The CDR3 runs to 13 residues. Germline V lookup: CDR1 SQVTM, CDR2 ANQGSEA. Trimming took off 3 bases at V and 1 base at J, with 9 bases between the two ends. The origin of this receptor is a human donor with non-small cell lung cancer who had a partial response to radiotherapy plus ipilimumab. The sample was peripheral blood, taken from a patient treated with radiotherapy plus ipilimumab. This chain links TRBV29-1 with TRBJ2-5; possible D gene TRBD1, 6 bases. Written as DNA, the CDR3 is TGCAGCGTTGAGAGGACAGTCCAAGAGACCCAGTACTTC. This encodes CSVERTVQETQYF. The full variable domain, its missing parts supplied by reference TRBV29-1 and TRBJ2-5, is SAVISQKPSRDICQRGTSLTIQCQVDSQVTMMFWYRQQPGQSLTLIATANQGSEATYESGFVIDKFPISRPNLTFSTLTVSNMSPEDSSIYLCSVERTVQETQYFGPGTRLLVL.